This T cell receptor beta chain was sequenced for a study of beta chain features in type 1 diabetes. Every bit of the isolated RNA underwent reverse transcription, so sequencing read expressed TCRB transcripts. Here immunoSEQ multiplex PCR was the method, and the copy in TCRdb shows in-frame clones only, minus some. The sample consists of about 240,000 clones, 27% of them appearing once. On this clone: Its antigen remains unknown.

Isolation of CD4+ naive, central memory, regulatory and stem cell-like memory cells was achieved by sorting via CD45RO/CCR7/CD25/CD127/CD95/CD27. Study findings and constraints: Among patients, naive, central memory and Treg TCRB repertoires appeared more similar than among healthy donors. Shortening that was moderate but significant affected the TCRB CDR3s of Type 1 diabetes patients in all four CD4+ subsets.

The origin of this receptor is a man in his thirties or forties in good health. Sequences were obtained from central memory CD4+ T cells from blood.

The CDR3 sequence: CASQTSPSYEQYF. The CDR3 DNA reads as TGTGCCAGCCAGACTAGCCCTTCCTACGAGCAGTACTTC. The rearrangement joins TRBV28 to TRBJ2-7; 7 nucleotides line up with TRBD2. This CDR3 has 13 amino acids. The ends lost 8 bases at V and 1 base at J; junction bases unmatched: 5. Germline loops: CDR1 MDHEN, CDR2 SYDVKM.